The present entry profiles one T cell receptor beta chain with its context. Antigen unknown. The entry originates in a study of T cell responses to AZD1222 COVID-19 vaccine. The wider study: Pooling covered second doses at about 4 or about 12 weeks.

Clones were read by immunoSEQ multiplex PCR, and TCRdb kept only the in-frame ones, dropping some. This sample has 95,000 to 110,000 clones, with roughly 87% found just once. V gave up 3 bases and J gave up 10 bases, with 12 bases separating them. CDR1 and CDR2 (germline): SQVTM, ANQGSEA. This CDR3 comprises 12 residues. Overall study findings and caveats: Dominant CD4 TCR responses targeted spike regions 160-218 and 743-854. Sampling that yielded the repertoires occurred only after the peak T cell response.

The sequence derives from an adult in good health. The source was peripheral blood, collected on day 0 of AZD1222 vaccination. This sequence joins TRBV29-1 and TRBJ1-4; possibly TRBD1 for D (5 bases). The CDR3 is CSVETERRKLFF. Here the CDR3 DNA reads TGCAGCGTTGAGACAGAAAGGAGAAAACTGTTTTTT.